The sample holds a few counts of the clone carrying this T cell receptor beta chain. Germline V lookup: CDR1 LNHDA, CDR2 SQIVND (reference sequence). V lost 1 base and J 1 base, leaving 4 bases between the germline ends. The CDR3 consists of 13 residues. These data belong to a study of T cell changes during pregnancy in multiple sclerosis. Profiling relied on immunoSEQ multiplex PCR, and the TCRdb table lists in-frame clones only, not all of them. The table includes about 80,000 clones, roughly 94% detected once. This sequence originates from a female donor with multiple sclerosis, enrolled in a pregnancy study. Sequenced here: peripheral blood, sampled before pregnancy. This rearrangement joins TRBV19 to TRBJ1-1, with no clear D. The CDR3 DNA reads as TGTGCCAGTAGTATAGGCAGGAACACTGAAGCTTTCTTT. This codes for CASSIGRNTEAFF.